The entry that follows covers one T cell receptor beta chain sequence. The antigen remains unidentified. The protocol was immunoSEQ multiplex PCR, while the TCRdb copy is restricted to in-frame clones and leaves out a portion. Here the sample spans 20,000 to 25,000 clones, 80% to 90% being singletons. This record comes from a study of T cells in localized non-small cell lung cancer. Overall study findings and caveats: Only one tumor region went through sequencing, so heterogeneity may still be there.

The CDR3 loop spans 15 amino acids. Germline CDR1 and CDR2: MNHNY and SVGAGI (reference sequence). The V and J ends lost 0 bases and 6 bases respectively, with 14 bases between them. The specimen comprised PBMCs, sampled before any cancer treatment. The rearrangement uses TRBV6-6 and TRBJ1-2, with a weak D call TRBD1 (5 bases). The source is a man aged 40-75 years with stage II squamous cell lung carcinoma. CDR3 sequence (DNA): TGTGCCAGCAGTTACTCGGGGGTGATATGGGATGGCTACACCTTC. This gives the protein CASSYSGVIWDGYTF.